The sequence of this T cell receptor beta chain was determined in a study of cytomegalovirus exposure and HLA in healthy donors. Whole-study results and caveats: Reportedly, fewer N-insertions than the roughly 690-donor mean appeared in an Asian-associated ancestry cluster in a later analysis. When analyzed later, the rates of TCR association showed variation by HLA locus, with DRB1 the most and HLA-C the fewest.

The V and J ends lost 8 bases and 3 bases respectively, with 11 bases between them. Germline CDR1 reads SNHLY; CDR2 reads FYNNEI. This CDR3 is built from 12 residues. As for this clone: Its target is not known.

PCR primers comprised 60 Vbeta and 13 Jbeta primers. Assay: immunoSEQ multiplex PCR; the TCRdb copy retains only in-frame clones and omits some. This sample contains roughly 200,000 clones. The sequenced material came from PBMCs. This receptor was taken from a girl aged 2-10 years in good health and CMV-seropositive. This chain connects TRBV2 to TRBJ2-7, with D possibly TRBD2 on 6 matching bases. The CDR3 spells CASGGALYEQYF. The CDR3 bases are TGTGCCAGCGGAGGGGCACTCTACGAGCAGTACTTC.